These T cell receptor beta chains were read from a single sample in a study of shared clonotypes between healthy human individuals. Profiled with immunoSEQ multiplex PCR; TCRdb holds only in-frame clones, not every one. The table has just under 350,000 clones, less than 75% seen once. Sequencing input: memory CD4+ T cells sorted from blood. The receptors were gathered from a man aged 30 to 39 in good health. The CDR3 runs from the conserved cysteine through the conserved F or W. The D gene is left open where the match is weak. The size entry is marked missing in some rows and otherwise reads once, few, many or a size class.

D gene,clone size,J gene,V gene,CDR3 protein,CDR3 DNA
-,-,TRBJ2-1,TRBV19,CASSARGFNNEQFF,TGTGCCAGTAGTGCCCGGGGATTTAACAATGAGCAGTTCTTC
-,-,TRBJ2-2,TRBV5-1,CASSLEGGTGELFF,TGCGCCAGCAGCTTGGAGGGAGGAACCGGGGAGCTGTTTTTT
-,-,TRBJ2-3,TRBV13,CASRRSGSTDTQYF,TGTGCCAGCAGACGCAGCGGGAGCACAGATACGCAGTATTTT
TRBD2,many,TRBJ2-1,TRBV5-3,CARSLISGRAYNEQFF,TGTGCCAGAAGCTTGATTAGCGGGAGGGCCTACAATGAGCAGTTCTTC
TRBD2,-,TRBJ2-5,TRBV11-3,CASSPGGQETQYF,TGTGCCAGCAGCCCGGGGGGCCAAGAGACCCAGTACTTC
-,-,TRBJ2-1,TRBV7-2,CASSLVVSSYNEQFF,TGTGCCAGCAGCTTAGTAGTGAGCTCCTACAATGAGCAGTTCTTC
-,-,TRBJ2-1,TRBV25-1,CASSERTGPGNEQFF,TGTGCCAGCAGTGAACGGACTGGCCCCGGTAATGAGCAGTTCTTC
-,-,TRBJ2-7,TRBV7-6,CASSAPGLRGDEQYF,TGTGCCAGCAGCGCCCCGGGACTTAGGGGGGACGAGCAGTACTTC
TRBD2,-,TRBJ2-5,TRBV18,CASSPPSGRADQETQYF,TGTGCCAGCTCACCACCGAGCGGGAGGGCCGACCAAGAGACCCAGTACTTC
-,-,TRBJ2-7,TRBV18,CASSPLPNTGSWGGEQGHF,TGTGCCAGCTCACCACTTCCAAATACAGGATCTTGGGGCGGGGAGCAGGGGCACTTC
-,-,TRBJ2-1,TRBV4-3,CASSQDPTSNEQFF,TGCGCCAGCAGCCAAGACCCTACTAGCAATGAGCAGTTCTTC
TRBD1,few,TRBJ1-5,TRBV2,CASSEIQGADQPQHF,TGTGCCAGCAGTGAAATCCAGGGGGCAGATCAGCCCCAGCATTTT
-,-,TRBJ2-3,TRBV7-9,CASSLVGKSTDTQYF,TGTGCCAGCAGCTTAGTGGGGAAAAGCACAGATACGCAGTATTTT
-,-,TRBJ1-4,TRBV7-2,CASSGQTATNEKLFF,TGTGCCAGCAGTGGGCAGACTGCAACTAATGAAAAACTGTTTTTT